This TCR beta chain was documented in a study of cytomegalovirus exposure and HLA in healthy donors. Overall study findings and caveats: Most likely, a cluster of highly shared sequence variants arose as a sequencing artifact.

In the case of this clone: The antigen is undetermined.

13 Jbeta primers and 60 Vbeta primers were used for the PCR. The data were produced by immunoSEQ multiplex PCR, yet TCRdb's version contains in-frame clones alone and is incomplete. The table has about 150,000 clones, 60% to 80% seen once; the top ten hold roughly an eighth. The specimen was PBMCs. The receptor was derived from a woman aged 50 to 60 in good health and CMV-seropositive.

The CDR3 loop reads CASSKDRGGDTQYF. The CDR3 DNA reads as TGCGCCAGCAGCAAGGACAGGGGGGGAGATACGCAGTATTTT. This chain joins TRBV5-1 and TRBJ2-3; 10 bases map to TRBD1. The CDR3 is made up of 14 amino acids. V was pared by 4 bases and J by 5 bases, with 4 bases of the junction left unmatched. Germline CDR1 and CDR2: SGHRS and YFSETQ.